This TCR beta chain came from a study of PD-1 blockade in classical Hodgkin lymphoma. Each patient relapsed following autologous stem cell transplantation, and prior brentuximab vedotin exposure differed. The CDR3 consists of 14 residues. Between the trimmed V and J ends, which lost 0 bases and 4 bases, there was a span of 10 bases. Germline lookup yields CDR1 SGHNT and CDR2 YYREEE (reference sequence). The assay was immunoSEQ multiplex PCR, and TCRdb's table has in-frame clones only and misses some. Found here are 95,000 to 100,000 clones, about 89% of them singletons; the top ten hold 5.5% to 8.5%.

This receptor was taken from a human donor with classical Hodgkin lymphoma. This rearrangement joins TRBV5-4 to TRBJ1-1, with D unclear. The sample was peripheral blood mononuclear cells (PBMCs), taken before the second cycle of nivolumab. Written as DNA, the CDR3 is TGTGCCAGCAGCTTGGTGGTGGGAGGCACTGAAGCTTTCTTT. Translating it yields CASSLVVGGTEAFF.